This T cell receptor beta chain was documented in a study of monozygotic twins with inflammatory bowel disease. Findings and caveats of the study: Healthy co-twins showed greater TCRbeta diversity (inverse Simpson) than IBD patients. Especially with disease activity, IBD patients had fewer clonotypes in common with others than healthy twins did. Patients got different immunosuppressive treatments, which may have made their repertoires more variable.

Making cDNA involved eight separate reactions per sample. Using the 5' RACE reads, TCRdb records one entry per CDR3 protein without DNA. In all, the sample yields over 90,000 distinct CDR3 sequences. To note about this clonotype: Its antigen remains unknown.

The CDR3 extends over 15 amino acids. Germline V gene sequence: CDR1 SGHTA, CDR2 FQGNSA. The receptor comes from a human donor with ulcerative colitis or Crohn's disease, or a healthy co-twin of an affected twin (not recorded which). The J gene is TRBJ2-7, the V gene TRBV7-2; TCRdb's D gene call, TRBD2, goes unchecked for lack of DNA. Sequencing was performed on blood. This chain's CDR3 is CASSLSLAGTYEQYF.